These T cell receptor beta chains were read from a single sample in a study of CD8+CD57+ T cells in acquired aplastic anemia. TCRdb reprocessed the reads via MiXCR and lists one record per CDR3 protein. The sample yields roughly 250,000 distinct CDR3 sequences, 65% to 90% seen once. What was sequenced was sorted CD4+, CD8+, or CD8+CD57+ T cells (not recorded which) from PBMCs. The receptors come from a human donor with aplastic anemia. CDR3s include the opening cysteine and the closing phenylalanine or tryptophan. D genes are given only for firm matches. Clone size is stated in some rows and not others, as once, few, many or a class when expanded.

j_call clone_size v_call cdr3_length d_call cdr3_nt cdr3_aa
TRBJ2-1 NA TRBV7-2 16 NA TGTGCCAGCAGCTTTCTAATGACAGACGAGAGCGATGACCAGTTCTTC CASSFLMTDESDDQFF
TRBJ1-1 NA TRBV9 15 NA TGTGCCAGCAGCCCCGGGCGGACGGGGGGGACGAATGCTTTCTTT CASSPGRTGGTNAFF
TRBJ2-3 NA TRBV7-8 13 TRBD2 TGTGCCAGCAGCTACGCGGGAGGAGCTAAGACGCAGTTT CASSYAGGAKTQF
TRBJ2-3 once TRBV7-7 13 NA TGTTCCCGTAGGATCCGGGGTAGAACTCTGAAGTATTTT CSRRIRGRTLKYF
TRBJ2-1 NA TRBV2 14 NA TGTGCCAGGTCCGGGACTGGTTCCTACAATGAGCAGTTCTTC CARSGTGSYNEQFF
TRBJ2-5 NA TRBV7-9 15 TRBD1 TGTGCCGGACAGGGGGGCTACGGAAACCCAGTACCTCAGTACTTC CAGQGGYGNPVPQYF
TRBJ1-2 NA TRBV9 14 NA TGTGCCAGCAGCGTAGAGGAGGACGGCTATGGCCACACCTTC CASSVEEDGYGHTF
TRBJ1-1 NA TRBV10-3 13 NA TGTGCCATCAGTGAGTCTTCAGGGACTGAAGCTTTCTTT CAISESSGTEAFF
TRBJ2-3 NA TRBV2 13 NA TGTGCCAGCAGGGTCGGGGGCACAGATACGCAGACTTTT CASRVGGTDTQTF
TRBJ1-2 NA TRBV7-8 16 NA TGTGCCAGCAGCTTGGCGGGAGGTCGCGTCACGCATGACTACACCTTC CASSLAGGRVTHDYTF
TRBJ1-1 NA TRBV7-8 16 NA TGTGCCAGCAGAGGAACTCCCGGCGTCTTGAACACTGAAGCTTTCTTT CASRGTPGVLNTEAFF
TRBJ1-1 NA TRBV7-9 18 NA TGTGCCACCAGCTTACCGGGTAGCTACGGGGTTTCCGGGACTGAAGCTTTCTTT CATSLPGSYGVSGTEAFF
TRBJ2-2 NA TRBV15 14 NA TGTGCCACCAGCAGAGAGAGGGGTCCCGATGAGCTGTTTTTT CATSRERGPDELFF
TRBJ2-7 once TRBV7-2 13 TRBD1 TGTGCCAGCAGTCGTACCAGGGGGAACGAGCAGTACTTC CASSRTRGNEQYF
TRBJ1-1 NA TRBV20-1 15 NA TGCAGTGCTAGAGATCATCGAGCGAGGGACACTGAAGCTTTCTTT CSARDHRARDTEAFF
TRBJ1-5 once TRBV7-8 13 NA TGTGCCAGCAGCCATGCGGGAGCTCCCGATACGCATTTT CASSHAGAPDTHF
TRBJ2-2 NA TRBV29-1 14 NA TGCAGCGTTGATCCTGGGTCGGGCACCGGGGAGCTGTTTTTT CSVDPGSGTGELFF
TRBJ2-6 NA TRBV7-2 15 NA TGTGCCAGCAGCTCAGGGAGGTGGGGGCCCAACGAGCTGACTTTC CASSSGRWGPNELTF
TRBJ2-3 NA TRBV7-3 14 TRBD2 TGTGCCAGCTCCAGAGCGGGAGGCGCCGATGCACACTGTTTT CASSRAGGADAHCF
TRBJ1-1 NA TRBV7-2 15 TRBD1 TGTGCCAGCAGCTTCGATCTGACAGGGAACTCTGAAGCGTTCTTT CASSFDLTGNSEAFF
TRBJ1-2 NA TRBV10-3 12 TRBD1 TGTGCCATCAGGGGCGGACAGGGATGGTACACCTTC CAIRGGQGWYTF
TRBJ1-1 once TRBV7-6 15 NA TGTGCCAGCAGCTCGGACCTGACAGTTAACACCGAAGCTTTCTTT CASSSDLTVNTEAFF